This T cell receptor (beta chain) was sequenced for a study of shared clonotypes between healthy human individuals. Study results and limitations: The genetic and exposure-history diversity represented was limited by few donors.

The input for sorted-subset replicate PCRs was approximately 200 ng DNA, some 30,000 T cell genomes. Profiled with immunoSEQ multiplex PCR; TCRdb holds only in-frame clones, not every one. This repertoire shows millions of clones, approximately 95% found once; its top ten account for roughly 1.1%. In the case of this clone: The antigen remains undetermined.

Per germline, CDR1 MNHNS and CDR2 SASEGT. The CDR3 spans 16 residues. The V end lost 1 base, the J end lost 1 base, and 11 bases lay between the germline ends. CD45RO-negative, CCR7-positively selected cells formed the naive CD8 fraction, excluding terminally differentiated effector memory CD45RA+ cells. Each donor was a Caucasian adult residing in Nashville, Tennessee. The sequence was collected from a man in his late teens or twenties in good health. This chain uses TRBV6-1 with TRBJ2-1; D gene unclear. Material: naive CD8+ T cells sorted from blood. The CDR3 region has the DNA TGTGCCAGCAGTGAAGTAGGAGACGATTCCTACAATGAGCAGTTCTTC. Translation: CASSEVGDDSYNEQFF.